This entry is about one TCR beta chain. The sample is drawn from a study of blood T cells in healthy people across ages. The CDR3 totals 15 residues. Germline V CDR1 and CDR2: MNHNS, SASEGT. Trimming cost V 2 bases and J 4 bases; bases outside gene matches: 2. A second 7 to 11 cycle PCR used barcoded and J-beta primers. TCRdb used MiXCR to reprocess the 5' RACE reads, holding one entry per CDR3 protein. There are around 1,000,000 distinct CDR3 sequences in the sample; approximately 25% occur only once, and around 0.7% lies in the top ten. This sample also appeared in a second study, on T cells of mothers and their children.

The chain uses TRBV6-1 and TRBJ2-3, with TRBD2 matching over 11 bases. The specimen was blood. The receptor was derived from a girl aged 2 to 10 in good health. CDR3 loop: CASSEIAGGPDTQYF. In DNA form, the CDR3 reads TGTGCCAGCAGTGAAATAGCGGGGGGGCCAGATACGCAGTATTTT.